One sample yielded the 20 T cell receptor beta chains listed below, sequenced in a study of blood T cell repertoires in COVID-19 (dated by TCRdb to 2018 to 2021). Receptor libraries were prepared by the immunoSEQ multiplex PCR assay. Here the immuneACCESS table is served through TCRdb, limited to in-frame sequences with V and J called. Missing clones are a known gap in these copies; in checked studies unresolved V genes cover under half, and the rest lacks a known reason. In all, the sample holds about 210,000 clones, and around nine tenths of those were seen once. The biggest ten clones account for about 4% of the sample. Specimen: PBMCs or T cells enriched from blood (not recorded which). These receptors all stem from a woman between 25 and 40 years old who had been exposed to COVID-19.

The CDR3 coding sequence is TGTGCCAGCAGCCCGACCCGAGCGGGACGCGACAATGAGCAGTTCTTC. Translated: CASSPTRAGRDNEQFF. The chain combines TRBV3-1 (or the pseudogene TRBV3-2) with TRBJ2-1; 7 positions agree with TRBD2. The CDR3 is 16 residues long. Looked up from germline, CDR1 is LGHDT and CDR2 is YNNKEL (reference sequence). Unmatched junction bases numbered 11, after V lost 4 bases and J lost 5 bases.

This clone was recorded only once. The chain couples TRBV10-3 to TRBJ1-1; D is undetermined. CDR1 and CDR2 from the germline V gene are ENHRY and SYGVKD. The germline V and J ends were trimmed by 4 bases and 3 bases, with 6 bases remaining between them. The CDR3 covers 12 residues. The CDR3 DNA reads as TGTGCCATCAGTGGGGAGTACACTGAAGCTTTCTTT. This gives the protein CAISGEYTEAFF.

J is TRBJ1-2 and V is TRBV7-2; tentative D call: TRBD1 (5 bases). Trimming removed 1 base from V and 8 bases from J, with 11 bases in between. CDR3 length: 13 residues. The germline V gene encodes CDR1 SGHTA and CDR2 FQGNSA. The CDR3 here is CASSLVGGAGYTF. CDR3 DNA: TGTGCCAGCAGCTTAGTCGGGGGTGCCGGCTACACCTTC.

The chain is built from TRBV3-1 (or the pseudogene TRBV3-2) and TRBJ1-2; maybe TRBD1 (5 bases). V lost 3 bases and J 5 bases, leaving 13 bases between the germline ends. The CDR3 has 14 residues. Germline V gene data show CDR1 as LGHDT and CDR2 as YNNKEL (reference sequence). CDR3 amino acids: CASSHREGRYGYTF. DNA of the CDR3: TGTGCCAGCAGCCACCGAGAGGGGAGGTATGGCTACACCTTC.

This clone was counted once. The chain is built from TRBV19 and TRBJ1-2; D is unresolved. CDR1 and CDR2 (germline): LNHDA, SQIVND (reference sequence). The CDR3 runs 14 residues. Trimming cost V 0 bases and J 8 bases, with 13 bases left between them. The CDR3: CASSIEGGRRGYTF. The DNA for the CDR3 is TGTGCCAGTAGTATAGAGGGCGGGCGGAGAGGCTACACCTTC. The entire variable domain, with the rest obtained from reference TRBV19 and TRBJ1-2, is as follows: DGGITQSPKYLFRKEGQNVTLSCEQNLNHDAMYWYRQDPGQGLRLIYYSQIVNDFQKGDIAEGYSVSREKKESFPLTVTSAQKNPTAFYLCASSIEGGRRGYTFGSGTRLTVV.

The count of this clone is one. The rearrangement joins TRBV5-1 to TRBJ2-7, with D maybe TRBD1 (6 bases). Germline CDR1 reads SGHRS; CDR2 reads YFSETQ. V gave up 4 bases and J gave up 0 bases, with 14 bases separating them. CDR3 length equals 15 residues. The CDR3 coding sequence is TGCGCCAGCAGCGGACCGGGACAACACTCCTACGAGCAGTACTTC. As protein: CASSGPGQHSYEQYF. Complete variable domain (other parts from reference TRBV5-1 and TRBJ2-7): KAGVTQTPRYLIKTRGQQVTLSCSPISGHRSVSWYQQTPGQGLQFLFEYFSETQRNKGNFPGRFSGRQFSNSRSEMNVSTLELGDSALYLCASSGPGQHSYEQYFGPGTRLTVT.

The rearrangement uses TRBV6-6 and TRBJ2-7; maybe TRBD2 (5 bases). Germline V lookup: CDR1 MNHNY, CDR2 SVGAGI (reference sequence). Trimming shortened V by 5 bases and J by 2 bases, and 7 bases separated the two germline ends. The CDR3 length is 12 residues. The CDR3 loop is CASSTGTYEQYF. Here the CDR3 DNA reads TGTGCCAGCAGTACCGGGACCTACGAGCAGTACTTC.

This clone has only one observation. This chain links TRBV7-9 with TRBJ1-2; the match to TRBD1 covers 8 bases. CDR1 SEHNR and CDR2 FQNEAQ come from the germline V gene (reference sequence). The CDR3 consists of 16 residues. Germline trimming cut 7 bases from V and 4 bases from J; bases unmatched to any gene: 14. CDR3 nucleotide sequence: TGTGCCAGCAATCTACCCAAGGCGGGGACAGGCTATGGCTACACCTTC. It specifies CASNLPKAGTGYGYTF.

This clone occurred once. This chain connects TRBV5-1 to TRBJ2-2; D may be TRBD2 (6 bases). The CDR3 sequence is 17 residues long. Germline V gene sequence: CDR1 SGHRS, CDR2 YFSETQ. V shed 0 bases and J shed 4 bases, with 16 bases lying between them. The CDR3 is CASSLGARNSGTGELFF. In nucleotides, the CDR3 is TGCGCCAGCAGCTTGGGGGCTAGGAATAGCGGCACCGGGGAGCTGTTTTTT.

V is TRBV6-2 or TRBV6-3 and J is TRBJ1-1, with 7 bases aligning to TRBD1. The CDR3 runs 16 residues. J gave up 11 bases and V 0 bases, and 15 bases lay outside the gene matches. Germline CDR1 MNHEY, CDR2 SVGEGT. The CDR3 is CASSYSYQGSTGMAFF. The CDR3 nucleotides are TGTGCCAGCAGTTACTCCTACCAGGGTTCGACAGGGATGGCTTTCTTT.

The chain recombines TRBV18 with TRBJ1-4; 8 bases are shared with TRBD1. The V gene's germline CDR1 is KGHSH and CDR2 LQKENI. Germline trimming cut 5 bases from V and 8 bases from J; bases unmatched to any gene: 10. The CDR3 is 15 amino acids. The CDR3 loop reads CASSDRTGIEEKLFF. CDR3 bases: TGTGCCAGCTCAGACCGGACAGGGATAGAAGAAAAACTGTTTTTT. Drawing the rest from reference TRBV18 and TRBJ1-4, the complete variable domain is NAGVMQNPRHLVRRRGQEARLRCSPMKGHSHVYWYRQLPEEGLKFMVYLQKENIIDESGMPKERFSAEFPKEGPSILRIQQVVRGDSAAYFCASSDRTGIEEKLFFGSGTQLSVL.

For the CDR3, the DNA is TGTGCCAGTAGTATAGTCGGGAATCGGTACACCTTC. Protein product: CASSIVGNRYTF. The chain joins TRBV19 to TRBJ1-2; D unresolved. V lost 1 base and J 11 bases, leaving 11 bases between the germline ends. Germline V CDR1 and CDR2: LNHDA, SQIVND (reference sequence). CDR3 length: 12 residues.

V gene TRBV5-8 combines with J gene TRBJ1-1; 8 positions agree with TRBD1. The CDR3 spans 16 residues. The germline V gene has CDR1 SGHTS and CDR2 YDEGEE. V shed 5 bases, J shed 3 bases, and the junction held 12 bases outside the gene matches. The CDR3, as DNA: TGTGCCAGCAGTCTCATTTTCGGACAGGGTTACACTGAAGCTTTCTTT. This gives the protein CASSLIFGQGYTEAFF.

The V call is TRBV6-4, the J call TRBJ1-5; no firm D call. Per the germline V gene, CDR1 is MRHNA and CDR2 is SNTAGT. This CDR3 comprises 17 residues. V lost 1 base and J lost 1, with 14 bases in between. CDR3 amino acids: CASSDLHPNTSNQPQHF. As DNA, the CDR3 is TGTGCCAGCAGTGACTTGCATCCCAACACCAGCAATCAGCCCCAGCATTTT.

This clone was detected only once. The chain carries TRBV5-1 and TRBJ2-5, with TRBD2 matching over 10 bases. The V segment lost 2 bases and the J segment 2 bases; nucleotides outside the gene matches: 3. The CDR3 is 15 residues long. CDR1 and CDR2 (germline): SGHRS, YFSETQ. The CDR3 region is CASSFQAGGQETQYF. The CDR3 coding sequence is TGCGCCAGCAGCTTCCAAGCGGGGGGGCAAGAGACCCAGTACTTC.

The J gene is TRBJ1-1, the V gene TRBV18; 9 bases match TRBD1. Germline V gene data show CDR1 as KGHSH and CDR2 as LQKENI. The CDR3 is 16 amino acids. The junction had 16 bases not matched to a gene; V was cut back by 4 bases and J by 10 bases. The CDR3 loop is CASSLGTGSAPGTAFF. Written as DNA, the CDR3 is TGTGCCAGCTCACTCGGGACAGGGTCGGCCCCGGGGACAGCTTTCTTT.

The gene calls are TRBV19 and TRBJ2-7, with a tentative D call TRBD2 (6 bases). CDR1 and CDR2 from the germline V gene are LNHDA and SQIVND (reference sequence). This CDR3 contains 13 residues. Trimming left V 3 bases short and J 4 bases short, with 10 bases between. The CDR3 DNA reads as TGTGCCAGTAGTATGCTCGCGGGGTACGAGCAGTACTTC. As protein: CASSMLAGYEQYF.

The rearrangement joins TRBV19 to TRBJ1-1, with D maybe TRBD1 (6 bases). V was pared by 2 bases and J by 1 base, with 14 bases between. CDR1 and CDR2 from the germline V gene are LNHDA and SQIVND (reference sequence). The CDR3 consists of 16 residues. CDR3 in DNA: TGTGCCAGTAGTATATTCGGGGGAGGGGGGAACACTGAAGCTTTCTTT. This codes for CASSIFGGGGNTEAFF. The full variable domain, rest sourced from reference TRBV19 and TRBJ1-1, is DGGITQSPKYLFRKEGQNVTLSCEQNLNHDAMYWYRQDPGQGLRLIYYSQIVNDFQKGDIAEGYSVSREKKESFPLTVTSAQKNPTAFYLCASSIFGGGGNTEAFFGQGTRLTVV.

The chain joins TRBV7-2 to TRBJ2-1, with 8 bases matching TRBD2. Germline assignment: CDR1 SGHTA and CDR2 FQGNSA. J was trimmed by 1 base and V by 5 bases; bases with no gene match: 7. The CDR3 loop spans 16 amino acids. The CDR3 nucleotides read TGTGCCAGCAGCCAAGCGGGGGTAGGTTCCTACAATGAGCAGTTCTTC. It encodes CASSQAGVGSYNEQFF.

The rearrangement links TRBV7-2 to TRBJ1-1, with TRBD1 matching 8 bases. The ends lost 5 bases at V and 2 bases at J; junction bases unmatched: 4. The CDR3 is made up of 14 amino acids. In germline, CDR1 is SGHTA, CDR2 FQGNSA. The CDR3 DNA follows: TGTGCCAGCAGCCTGACAGGGGATAACACTGAAGCTTTCTTT. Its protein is CASSLTGDNTEAFF.